The clone carrying this T cell receptor beta chain was observed a single time. Its specificity is not known. The data stem from a study of CD8+CD57+ T cells in acquired aplastic anemia. On the study more broadly: Recorded DNA amounts for sorted CD4+ and CD8+ cells had an average of around 3.5 ug.

Those patients picked for sequencing had displayed CD8+CD57+ cell expansion on flow cytometry. There was no therapy given to any patient before the blood sampling took place. The CDR3 totals 13 residues. V lost 0 bases and J lost 10, with 8 bases in between. From germline, CDR1 is SGHRS and CDR2 YFSETQ. Study-wide results and caveats: The study identified roughly 29 CD8+ CDR3 sequences shared by patients and controls.

TCR beta VDJ and CDR3 profiles were obtained from a genomic DNA template. TCRdb used MiXCR to reprocess the reads, holding one entry per CDR3 protein. The table lists 150,000 or so distinct CDR3 sequences, roughly 48% of them singletons. The source of this sequence is a human donor with aplastic anemia. Sequenced material: sorted CD4+, CD8+, or CD8+CD57+ T cells (not recorded which) from PBMCs. This chain links TRBV5-1 with TRBJ1-6, with unresolved D. DNA for the CDR3: TGCGCCAGCAGCTTGGACTTCAAATCACCCCTCCACTTT. It specifies CASSLDFKSPLHF. Full variable domain (outside the CDR3, taken from reference TRBV5-1 and TRBJ1-6): KAGVTQTPRYLIKTRGQQVTLSCSPISGHRSVSWYQQTPGQGLQFLFEYFSETQRNKGNFPGRFSGRQFSNSRSEMNVSTLELGDSALYLCASSLDFKSPLHFGNGTRLTVT.